The rows below give T cell receptor beta chains drawn from one sample of a study of cytomegalovirus exposure and HLA in healthy donors. Here immunoSEQ multiplex PCR was the method, and the copy in TCRdb shows in-frame clones only, minus some. Among 180,000 or so clones listed, 70% to 90% were seen once. Input material: PBMCs. These receptors were collected from a man aged 18 to 30 in good health and CMV-seropositive. Each CDR3 is given with its conserved first and last residue. Clone size is not always given. Where it is, it says once, few, many or a class for expanded clones.

J gene | clone size | V gene | CDR3 protein
TRBJ2-3 | - | TRBV6-1 | CASRWDFSTDTQYF
TRBJ2-1 | - | TRBV27 | CASSLGRGGRYNEQFF
TRBJ2-7 | - | TRBV27 | CASSLRLAGAYEQYF
TRBJ2-3 | - | TRBV2 | CAGQSTDTQYF
TRBJ1-5 | - | TRBV5-6 | CASSLSGEGRNQPQHF
TRBJ2-5 | - | TRBV9 | CASSVGPIQETQYF
TRBJ1-5 | - | TRBV15 | CATSGDRFGQPQHF
TRBJ2-5 | - | TRBV5-6 | CASISRGEQETQYF
TRBJ2-7 | - | TRBV27 | CASSLAGPSYEQYF
TRBJ1-5 | - | TRBV28 | CASSNIKIAGGAGSQPQHF
TRBJ2-1 | - | TRBV30 | CAWGSGTSGYNEQFF
TRBJ2-6 | - | TRBV7-2 | CASSLVSGMYSGANVLTF
TRBJ2-2 | - | TRBV15 | CATSRTSGGSSRRELFF
TRBJ2-5 | - | TRBV18 | CASSSTSGGVFETQYF
TRBJ2-2 | - | TRBV18 | CASSPSGQGSGELFF
TRBJ1-1 | - | TRBV2 | CASSQQGLNTEAFF
TRBJ1-1 | - | TRBV27 | CASSLRAYREGTEAFF
TRBJ1-3 | - | TRBV5-8 | CASRRTGSGNTIYF
TRBJ2-5 | - | TRBV5-1 | CASRLDSQETQYF
TRBJ2-5 | - | TRBV7-2 | CASSLTGTETQYF
TRBJ2-3 | once | TRBV5-1 | CASSLATAGGGADTQYF
TRBJ2-5 | - | TRBV5-6 | CASITMPDQETQYF
TRBJ1-5 | - | TRBV19 | CASSIYILGQGPNQPQHF
TRBJ2-5 | - | TRBV27 | CASSSTTPRRETQYF
TRBJ1-5 | - | TRBV5-1 | CASSFETGGNQPQHF
TRBJ2-6 | - | TRBV13 | CASSLGPVNVLTF
TRBJ2-3 | - | TRBV4-1 | CASSQGRGRETQYF
TRBJ1-1 | - | TRBV21-1 | CASSKEIRVRDTEAFF
TRBJ1-3 | - | TRBV5-1 | CASRGSNSGNTIYF
TRBJ1-2 | - | TRBV29-1 | CSVEDRSSYGYTF
TRBJ1-1 | - | TRBV9 | CASSVAPGNTEAFF
TRBJ2-7 | - | TRBV6-5 | CASSSSGTGIHEQYF
TRBJ2-1 | - | TRBV30 | CAWRRRGQLYEQFF
TRBJ2-6 | - | TRBV4-3 | CASSQQQISGANVLTF
TRBJ1-2 | few | TRBV2 | CASSEARPGGYTF
TRBJ1-6 | - | TRBV27 | CASSFRNSPLHF
TRBJ2-1 | - | TRBV5-4 | CASSLGAGRSYNEQFF
TRBJ2-7 | - | TRBV21-1 | CASTPDTLPNYEQYF
TRBJ2-6 | - | TRBV4-1 | CASSQDILGGPGANVLTF
TRBJ1-2 | - | TRBV19 | CASSMLSLDSYGYTF